These T cell receptor beta chains were read from a single sample in a study of blood T cell repertoires in COVID-19. The data were produced by immunoSEQ multiplex PCR, yet TCRdb's version contains in-frame clones alone and is incomplete. In the table there are roughly 150,000 clones, roughly 88% of which are singletons. The material sequenced was peripheral blood. These receptor sequences come from a woman in her 50s in a cohort sampled during active or convalescent COVID-19. Both conserved end residues are trimmed from each CDR3.

>TRBV3-1/TRBV3-2
ASSQGAADTQY
>TRBV5-1
ASSWTGNGNTIY
>TRBV7-9
ASSLAGTRAEQY
>TRBV6-5
ASSFGRENEKLF
>TRBV7-9
ASSHLRGSNTEAF
>TRBV6-2/TRBV6-3
ASSLPLIAKNIQY
>TRBV19
ASSLQRGAPEAF
>TRBV5-1
ASSSGLAGAPSYEQY
>TRBV19
ATCGQENQPQH
>TRBV3-1/TRBV3-2
ASSQRYTEAF
>TRBV25-1
ASSKDRPGANVLT
>TRBV4-1
ASSLGLSTSGEYNEQF
>TRBV15
ATGSKGGADTQY
>TRBV4-2
ASSPQNRARMNTEAF
>TRBV9
ASSRGPGSSYEQY
>TRBV19
ASSIDRGVRDNSGNTIY
>TRBV18
ASSPGGQANTGELF
>TRBV5-1
ASSLEGQGGPYNSPLH
>TRBV6-5
ASTPDIVGNTIY
>TRBV19
ASKDWSGPANKPQH
>TRBV5-1
ASSPQGQDQPQH
>TRBV24-1
ATSDRNRGAWNQPQH
>TRBV11-2
ASTLSSTLFLPYEQY
>TRBV27
ASSNPSGGAGELF
>TRBV11-3
ASSTSGYGTEAF
>TRBV5-1
ASTYSLGSSAEQY
>TRBV11-2
ASSLDSNTEAF
>TRBV12-1
ASSFWENQPQH
>TRBV18
ASSPGAAQPQH
>TRBV6-2/TRBV6-3
ASSYNRDQETQY
>TRBV7-8
ASSQSNPRTGGNNEQF
>TRBV5-6
ASGRPGGRFYGYT
>TRBV27
ASSLQGWNTEAF
>TRBV4-1
ASSQGDRGLGSGANVLT
>TRBV7-8
ASSPRQPTGELF
>TRBV29-1
STRATEAF
>TRBV5-5
ASSPLTGDQETQY
>TRBV24-1
ATQSRDRAGDYGYT
>TRBV7-9
ASSTNPPGGAYEQY
>TRBV5-1
ASRGGTEAF
>TRBV7-2
ASSLQGARETQY
>TRBV6-6
ASSQPITKTNFRTDTQY
>TRBV28
ASSLPDRVGSRYGYT
>TRBV19
ASRQASNYGYT
>TRBV28
ASSLSTGHPDTQY
>TRBV19
ASSTANTIY
>TRBV23-1
AIPSADRDRDPMNTEAF
>TRBV9
ASSVAGGQEPTGELF
>TRBV29-1
SVVREGIYGYT
>TRBV3-1/TRBV3-2
ASSQGPQPQH
>TRBV10-3
AISEGGGTYNEQF
>TRBV7-2
ASSFDRWSYEQY
>TRBV19
ASTDRGASYNSPLH
>TRBV6-1
ASSDAPGGQY
>TRBV7-8
ASSLAGRGANVLT
>TRBV19
ASSLGTGDGNTIY
>TRBV18
ASSPSRAGVTYEQY
>TRBV27
ASRTLDRVGNEQF
>TRBV20-1
SATGKDTQY
>TRBV19
ASTRAGVEFGQPQH